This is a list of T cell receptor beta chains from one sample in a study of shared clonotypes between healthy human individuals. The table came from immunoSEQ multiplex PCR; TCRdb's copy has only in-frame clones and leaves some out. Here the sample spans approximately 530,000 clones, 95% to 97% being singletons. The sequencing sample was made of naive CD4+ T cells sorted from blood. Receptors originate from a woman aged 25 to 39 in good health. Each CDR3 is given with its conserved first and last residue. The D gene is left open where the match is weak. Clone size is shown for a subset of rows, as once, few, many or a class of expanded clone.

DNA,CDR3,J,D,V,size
TGTGCCAGCAGCCGGAATCCCTACGAGCAGTACTTC,CASSRNPYEQYF,TRBJ2-7,-,TRBV11-2,-
TGTGCCAGCAGGCCGGGACTAGCGTTAACCGGGGAGCTGTTTTTT,CASRPGLALTGELFF,TRBJ2-2,TRBD2,TRBV2,-
TGTGCCAGCAGAGGGACAGGGGGCCCCGGGGAGCTGTTTTTT,CASRGTGGPGELFF,TRBJ2-2,TRBD1,TRBV6-5,-
TGTGCCAGCAGTTACCAGGGGGGCACAGATACGCAGTATTTT,CASSYQGGTDTQYF,TRBJ2-3,TRBD1,TRBV6-5,-
TGTGCCAGCAGCTTAGAGGCTAGCGGGAGCCTCGGGGGAGACAATGAGCAGTTCTTC,CASSLEASGSLGGDNEQFF,TRBJ2-1,TRBD2,TRBV11-3,-
TGTGCCAGCAGCGTAGCGAGGGGTTCAGGGACCCAGTACTTC,CASSVARGSGTQYF,TRBJ2-5,-,TRBV9,-
TGTGCCTGGAGTGTGGGGGGATCCACAGATACGCAGTATTTT,CAWSVGGSTDTQYF,TRBJ2-3,-,TRBV30,-
TGTGCCAGCAGTTTAATATGGTCCGAGCAGTACTTC,CASSLIWSEQYF,TRBJ2-7,-,TRBV28,-
TGTGCCACCACCTACCCAACATTCGACACCGGGGAGCTGTTTTTT,CATTYPTFDTGELFF,TRBJ2-2,-,TRBV15,few
TGTGCCAGTACCGGACGTGTGGGGACCTCCTACGAGCAGTACTTC,CASTGRVGTSYEQYF,TRBJ2-7,-,TRBV19,-
TGTGCCAGCAGTCAGTTAGCGGGAGGGCTGGTAGATACGCAGTATTTT,CASSQLAGGLVDTQYF,TRBJ2-3,TRBD2,TRBV28,-
TGTGCCAGCAGCTTGGAGGCTAGCGGGAGTAGTGCCGGGGAGCTGTTTTTT,CASSLEASGSSAGELFF,TRBJ2-2,TRBD2,TRBV5-4,-
TGTGCCAGCAGTTTTGGATACGCTCGGCGGGCAGATACGCAGTATTTT,CASSFGYARRADTQYF,TRBJ2-3,-,TRBV27,-
TGCGCCAGCAGCTACCGGCTAGCGGGAGGTGGCGGGGAGCTGTTTTTT,CASSYRLAGGGGELFF,TRBJ2-2,TRBD2,TRBV4-1,-
TGTGCCAGCAATATGATGACAGGAAAAGCTCGCTCCTACGAGCAGTACTTC,CASNMMTGKARSYEQYF,TRBJ2-7,-,TRBV6-4,-
TGTGCCAGCAGCATCGGACAGGGAGGAGAGCAGTACTTC,CASSIGQGGEQYF,TRBJ2-7,TRBD1,TRBV7-3,-
TGCGCCAGCAGCCAAGCACCGGGGCAGGGCGCTAACTATGGCTACACCTTC,CASSQAPGQGANYGYTF,TRBJ1-2,-,TRBV4-1,-
TGTGCCAGCTCACCCGAGGTTAGCAATCAGCCCCAGCATTTT,CASSPEVSNQPQHF,TRBJ1-5,-,TRBV18,-
TGTGCCAGCAGTTACTATGTAAGACAGGGTCTGGATGAGCAGTTCTTC,CASSYYVRQGLDEQFF,TRBJ2-1,TRBD1,TRBV6-6,once
TGCGCCAGCAGCCAAGGACTAGCGGGAGCAGATACGCAGTATTTT,CASSQGLAGADTQYF,TRBJ2-3,TRBD2,TRBV5-1,-
TGTGCCAGCAGCTTAAGTTCCGGGATCGGGAGCTATGGCTACACCTTC,CASSLSSGIGSYGYTF,TRBJ1-2,-,TRBV11-1,-
TGTGCCAGCAGCTCCGGACGGTTTCAGCCCCAGCATTTT,CASSSGRFQPQHF,TRBJ1-5,-,TRBV7-9,-
TGTGCCAGCAGTTTAATTGCTAGCGGGAGGGCCCGATCCACAGATACGCAGTATTTT,CASSLIASGRARSTDTQYF,TRBJ2-3,TRBD2,TRBV28,-
TGTGCCAGCAGGCCCTACGACGTACCCGGGGAGCTGTTTTTT,CASRPYDVPGELFF,TRBJ2-2,-,TRBV28,-
TGCGCCAGCAGCTTGCTTAGACAGGGTGGGGGGCTCCACGAGCAGTACTTC,CASSLLRQGGGLHEQYF,TRBJ2-7,-,TRBV5-1,once
TGTGCCAGCAGCCCGCAAAGACTCAGGGACGTCGATGAAAAACTGTTTTTT,CASSPQRLRDVDEKLFF,TRBJ1-4,-,TRBV13,-
TGTGCCAGCTCAAAACAGGGTAGTAGAGCTGGCTACGAGCAGTACTTC,CASSKQGSRAGYEQYF,TRBJ2-7,-,TRBV18,-
TGTGCCAGCAGCTACATAAGGACAGGGTCCTACGAGCAGTACTTC,CASSYIRTGSYEQYF,TRBJ2-7,TRBD1,TRBV7-8,-